One and the same sample provided the 25 T cell receptor beta chains below, sequenced in a study of spatial heterogeneity in lung cancer. TCRdb used MiXCR to reprocess the 5' RACE reads, holding one entry per CDR3 protein. This table has 30,000 to 40,000 distinct CDR3 sequences, roughly 8% appearing once. Time point in this sample: blood at routine non-recurrence follow-up after resection. Sequences were derived from PBMCs, sampled at follow-up. All receptors come from a male donor with early-stage non-small cell lung cancer.

This clonotype was seen many times. V is TRBV28 and J is TRBJ1-2; 11 bases map to TRBD1. Per the germline V gene, CDR1 is MDHEN and CDR2 is SYDVKM. The CDR3 is 16 residues long. The J segment lost 4 bases and the V segment lost 6 bases, leaving 10 bases of the junction unmatched. The CDR3 region has the DNA TGTGCCAGCAGCTCAATGGGACAGGGGGATGGCTATGGCTACACCTTC. Protein: CASSSMGQGDGYGYTF.

Ten or more counts support this clonotype. V and J are TRBV6-1 and TRBJ2-1, with TRBD2 identical over 7 bases. CDR1 MNHNS and CDR2 SASEGT come from the germline V gene. The CDR3 is made up of 13 amino acids. With V trimmed by 4 bases and J by 6 bases, 3 bases remained unmatched. The CDR3 coding sequence is TGTGCCAGCAGTGTTGGCGGGGGCAATGAGCAGTTCTTC. Translation gives CASSVGGGNEQFF.

There are many counts of this clonotype. The chain couples TRBV6-6 to TRBJ1-2, with 7 bases fitting TRBD1. Germline V lookup: CDR1 MNHNY, CDR2 SVGAGI (reference sequence). V was pared by 10 bases and J by 2 bases, with 13 bases of the junction left unmatched. CDR3 size: 15 residues. CDR3 nucleotide sequence: TGTGCCACCACGAAGGGGGCCGGCCCCAACTATGGCTACACCTTC. It is translated as CATTKGAGPNYGYTF.

At least ten counts were recorded for this clonotype. This chain links TRBV30 with TRBJ1-6; 8 bases agree with TRBD1. Unmatched junction bases numbered 3, after V lost 1 base and J lost 10 bases. The length of the CDR3 is 13 residues. Germline V gene data show CDR1 as GTSNPN and CDR2 as SVGIG (reference sequence). CDR3 sequence (DNA): TGTGCCTGGAGTGACAGGGGGAGGTCACCCCTCCACTTT. As protein: CAWSDRGRSPLHF.

This clonotype was seen ten or more times. The chain links TRBV2 to TRBJ2-7; D gene uncertain. The CDR3 is 11 residues long. CDR1 SNHLY and CDR2 FYNNEI come from the germline V gene. V was shortened by 4 bases and J by 4 bases, with 5 bases between the two germline ends. CDR3 protein: CASSAGYEQYF. The CDR3 region has the DNA TGTGCCAGCAGTGCCGGGTACGAGCAGTACTTC.

The rearrangement uses TRBV2 and TRBJ1-2; 7 bases agree with TRBD1. This CDR3 comprises 14 residues. The trim removed 6 bases at V and 2 bases at J, leaving 6 bases unmatched. The germline gives CDR1 SNHLY, CDR2 FYNNEI. The DNA for the CDR3 is TGTGCCAGCAGCACCGGGACAGCGAACTATGGCTACACCTTC. This translates into CASSTGTANYGYTF.

This clonotype showed up many times. The rearrangement joins TRBV3-1 to TRBJ2-7; 8 nucleotides match TRBD1. V was pared by 1 base and J by 5 bases, with 4 bases of the junction left unmatched. The germline CDR1 and CDR2 sequences are LGHDT and YNNKEL (reference sequence). The CDR3 length is 14 residues. The CDR3 sequence is CASSQGTGNHEQYF. CDR3 in DNA: TGTGCCAGCAGCCAAGGGACAGGGAACCACGAGCAGTACTTC.

There are many counts of this clonotype. The V gene is TRBV29-1, the J gene TRBJ1-3; D gene unclear. Germline CDR1 and CDR2: SQVTM and ANQGSEA. This CDR3 comprises 14 residues. V was clipped by 3 bases and J by 1 base, with 10 bases between them. CDR3 protein: CSVDKSESGNTIYF. The CDR3 coding sequence is TGCAGCGTTGATAAGTCAGAATCTGGAAACACCATATATTTT.

The chain has TRBV6-5 and TRBJ1-2, with D possibly matching TRBD1 (6 bases). The V end lost 0 bases, the J end lost 8 bases, and 16 bases lay between the germline ends. There are 15 residues in the CDR3. Germline-derived CDR1 and CDR2 are MNHEY and SVGAGI. For the CDR3, the DNA is TGTGCCAGCAGTTACTCGATCAGGGGAAATCACGGCTACACCTTC. Protein product: CASSYSIRGNHGYTF.

This clonotype was seen at least ten times. CDR3 residues: CASSTSGGAVQFF. CDR3 in DNA: TGTGCCAGTAGTACTAGCGGGGGGGCTGTGCAGTTCTTC. The chain joins TRBV19 to TRBJ2-1, with 12 bases fitting TRBD2. The germline gives CDR1 LNHDA, CDR2 SQIVND (reference sequence). The trim removed 4 bases at V and 12 bases at J, leaving 4 bases unmatched. This CDR3 region has 13 residues.

This clonotype has ten or more counts. The chain links TRBV10-3 to TRBJ1-4, with a tentative D call TRBD1 (5 bases). Looked up from germline, CDR1 is ENHRY and CDR2 is SYGVKD. The CDR3 spans 17 residues. V shed 5 bases and J shed 8 bases, with 24 bases lying between them. This chain's CDR3 is CAISPGRSSGKGEKLFF. CDR3 in DNA: TGTGCCATCAGTCCGGGGCGCTCGAGCGGGAAAGGAGAAAAACTGTTTTTT.

In this sample, this clonotype turned up many times. V and J are TRBV30 and TRBJ1-2; D gene ambiguous. The CDR3 is 11 residues long. CDR1 is GTSNPN and CDR2 is SVGIG in the germline V gene (reference sequence). V shed 0 bases and J shed 8 bases, with 7 bases lying between them. The CDR3 coding sequence is TGTGCCTGGAGTGTATTCGGAGGCTACACCTTC. As protein: CAWSVFGGYTF.

This clonotype was observed many times. The chain links TRBV20-1 to TRBJ2-7; TRBD1 matches at 7 bases. Germline V gene data show CDR1 as DFQATT and CDR2 as SNEGSKA (reference sequence). The V segment lost 0 bases and the J segment 2 bases; nucleotides outside the gene matches: 4. The CDR3 loop spans 14 amino acids. The CDR3 region has the DNA TGCAGTGCTAGAGACCGGACAGGAACCTACGAGCAGTACTTC. It encodes CSARDRTGTYEQYF.

This clonotype was seen repeatedly, ten times or more. The chain recombines TRBV7-8 with TRBJ1-5; 9 bases align to TRBD1. Germline lookup yields CDR1 SGHVS and CDR2 FQNEAQ. The CDR3 spans 16 residues. V lost 5 bases, J lost 0 bases, and 5 bases stayed unmatched. The CDR3 DNA is TGTGCCAGCAGCGACAGGGGGATTAATAGCAATCAGCCCCAGCATTTT. Amino acids: CASSDRGINSNQPQHF.

The sample holds many counts of this clonotype. The CDR3 nucleotides read TGTGCCAGCAGCCAATTCCAGGAAGGGGAAAAACTGTTTTTT. It is translated as CASSQFQEGEKLFF. The chain couples TRBV3-1 to TRBJ1-4, with D unclear. Germline V gene lookup returns CDR1 LGHDT and CDR2 YNNKEL (reference sequence). V lost 2 bases, J lost 8 bases, and 12 bases lay in between. There are 14 residues in the CDR3.

The chain has TRBV5-4 and TRBJ1-4; no definite D call. Germline V gene sequence: CDR1 SGHNT, CDR2 YYREEE (reference sequence). V lost 0 bases, J lost 8 bases, and 14 bases lay in between. The CDR3 spans 15 residues. CDR3: CASSLGRGEEEKLFF. CDR3 bases: TGTGCCAGCAGCTTGGGCCGGGGAGAAGAAGAAAAACTGTTTTTT.

There are many counts of this clonotype. V and J are TRBV11-2 and TRBJ2-7, with D perhaps matching TRBD1 (6 bases). The V gene's germline CDR1 is SGHAT and CDR2 FQNNGV. The CDR3 totals 15 residues. Trimming cost V 5 bases and J 5 bases, with 19 bases left between them. Written as DNA, the CDR3 is TGTGCCAGCAGCCCCTACAGGGAAGCCCTAAACGAGCAGTACTTC. Its translation is CASSPYREALNEQYF.

This clonotype was observed a few times. The gene calls are TRBV30 and TRBJ1-1; D is unresolved. Germline CDR1 reads GTSNPN; CDR2 reads SVGIG (reference sequence). V shed 1 base and J shed 5 bases, with 23 bases lying between them. This CDR3 region has 17 residues. The DNA of the CDR3 is TGTGCCTGGAGTGACATGAATGGAGTTCAAATGGGGACTGAAGCTTTCTTT. Protein: CAWSDMNGVQMGTEAFF.

The chain combines TRBV6-6 with TRBJ1-6; D is unclear. The CDR3 length is 11 residues. The ends were cut back, 5 bases at V and 10 bases at J, with 6 bases in the middle. Germline CDR1 MNHNY, CDR2 SVGAGI (reference sequence). The CDR3 DNA reads as TGTGCCAGCAGTAGGCAGTCACCCCTCCACTTT. As protein: CASSRQSPLHF.

The sample holds a few counts of this clonotype. This chain uses TRBV20-1 with TRBJ2-1, with 10 bases lining up with TRBD1. J gave up 10 bases and V 1 base, and 7 bases lay outside the gene matches. CDR1 is DFQATT and CDR2 is SNEGSKA in the germline V gene (reference sequence). This CDR3 has 14 amino acids. CDR3 sequence: CSARAGQGSREQFF. In DNA form, the CDR3 reads TGCAGTGCTAGAGCGGGACAGGGGAGCAGGGAGCAGTTCTTC.

The sample holds many counts of this clonotype. This chain uses TRBV11-1 with TRBJ2-1, with D possibly TRBD1 on 6 matching bases. The V end lost 2 bases, the J end lost 6 bases, and 14 bases lay between the germline ends. The CDR3 totals 15 residues. Looked up from germline, CDR1 is SGHAT and CDR2 is FQDESV (reference sequence). This chain's CDR3 is CASSLRQDVVNEQFF. In DNA, the CDR3 is TGTGCCAGCAGCTTAAGACAGGATGTCGTCAATGAGCAGTTCTTC.

This clonotype was picked up many times. The genes are TRBV28 and TRBJ1-1, with 7 positions matching TRBD1. The CDR3 consists of 18 residues. Germline V CDR1 and CDR2: MDHEN, SYDVKM. V was clipped by 3 bases and J by 0 bases; unmatched bases: 13. CDR3 amino acids: CASSLPLTGQEVNTEAFF. In DNA, the CDR3 is TGTGCCAGCAGTTTGCCCCTGACAGGGCAGGAAGTGAACACTGAAGCTTTCTTT.

J is TRBJ2-3 and V is TRBV12-3 or TRBV12-4; TRBD1 aligns across 9 bases. The CDR3 is made up of 14 amino acids. V lost 4 bases and J lost 4; bases outside the gene matches: 3. In DNA form, the CDR3 reads TGTGCCAGCAGTTCGGACAGGGGTGCAGATACGCAGTATTTT. It specifies CASSSDRGADTQYF.

In its sample, this clonotype was seen many times. V gene TRBV11-2 combines with J gene TRBJ2-3; 7 positions match TRBD2. The trim removed 0 bases at V and 0 bases at J, leaving 6 bases unmatched. CDR1 SGHAT and CDR2 FQNNGV come from the germline V gene. The CDR3 loop spans 17 amino acids. Written as DNA, the CDR3 is TGTGCCAGCAGCTTAGATGGTGCGGGGGTTAGCACAGATACGCAGTATTTT. The encoded protein is CASSLDGAGVSTDTQYF.

The chain couples TRBV27 to TRBJ2-5; 12 bases are a match to TRBD2. Trimming cost V 8 bases and J 2 bases; bases outside gene matches: 3. CDR1 MNHEY and CDR2 SMNVEV come from the germline V gene (reference sequence). The CDR3 extends over 14 amino acids. CDR3 sequence: CASGGLAGQETQYF. The CDR3 region has the DNA TGTGCCAGCGGAGGACTAGCGGGACAAGAGACCCAGTACTTC.